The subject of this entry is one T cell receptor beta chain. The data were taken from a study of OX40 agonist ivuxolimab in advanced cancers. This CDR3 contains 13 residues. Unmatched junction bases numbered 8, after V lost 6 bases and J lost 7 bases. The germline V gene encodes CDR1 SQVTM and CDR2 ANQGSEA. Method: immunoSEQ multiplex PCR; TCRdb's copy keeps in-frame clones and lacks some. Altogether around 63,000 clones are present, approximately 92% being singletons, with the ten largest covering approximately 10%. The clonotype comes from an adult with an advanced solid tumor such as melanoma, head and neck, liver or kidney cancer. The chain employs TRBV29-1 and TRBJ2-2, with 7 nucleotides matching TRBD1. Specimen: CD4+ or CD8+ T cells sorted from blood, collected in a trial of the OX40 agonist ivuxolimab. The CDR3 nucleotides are TGCAGCGTCGATACAGGGGTTGGCGGGGAGCTGTTTTTT. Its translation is CSVDTGVGGELFF.